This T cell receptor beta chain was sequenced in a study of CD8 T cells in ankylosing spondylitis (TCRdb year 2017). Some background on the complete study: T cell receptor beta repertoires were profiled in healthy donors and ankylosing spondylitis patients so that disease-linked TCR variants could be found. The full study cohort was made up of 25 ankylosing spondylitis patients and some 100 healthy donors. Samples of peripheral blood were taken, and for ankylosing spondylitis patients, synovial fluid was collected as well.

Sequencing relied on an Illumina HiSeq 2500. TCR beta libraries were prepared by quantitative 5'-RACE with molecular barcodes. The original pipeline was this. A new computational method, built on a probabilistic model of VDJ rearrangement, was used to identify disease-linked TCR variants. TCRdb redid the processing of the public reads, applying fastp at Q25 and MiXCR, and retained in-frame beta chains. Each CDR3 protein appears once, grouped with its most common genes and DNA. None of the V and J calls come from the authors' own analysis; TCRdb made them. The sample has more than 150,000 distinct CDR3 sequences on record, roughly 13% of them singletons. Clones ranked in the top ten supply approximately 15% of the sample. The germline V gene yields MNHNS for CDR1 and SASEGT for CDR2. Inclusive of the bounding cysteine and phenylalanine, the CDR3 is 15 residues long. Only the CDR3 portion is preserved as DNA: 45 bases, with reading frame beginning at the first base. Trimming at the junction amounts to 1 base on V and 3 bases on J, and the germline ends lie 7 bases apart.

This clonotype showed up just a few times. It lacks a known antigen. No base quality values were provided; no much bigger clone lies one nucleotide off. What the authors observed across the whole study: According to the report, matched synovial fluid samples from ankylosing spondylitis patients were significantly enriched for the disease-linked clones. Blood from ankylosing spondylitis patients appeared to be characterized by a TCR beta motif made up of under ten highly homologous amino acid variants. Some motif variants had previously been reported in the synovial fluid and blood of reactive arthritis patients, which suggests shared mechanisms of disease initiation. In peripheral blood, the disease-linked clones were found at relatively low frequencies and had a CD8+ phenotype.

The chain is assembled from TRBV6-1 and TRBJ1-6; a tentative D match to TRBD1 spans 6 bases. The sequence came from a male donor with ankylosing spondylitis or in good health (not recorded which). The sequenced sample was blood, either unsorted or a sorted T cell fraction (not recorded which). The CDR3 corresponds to CASSEEGGYNSPLHF. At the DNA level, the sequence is TGTGCCAGCAGTGAAGAGGGGGGCTATAATTCACCCCTCCACTTT.